The present T cell receptor (beta chain) was sequenced within a study of blood T cell repertoires in COVID-19. The wider study: Both acute and convalescent COVID-19 samples were obtained from the United States, Italy and Spain. Sources were T cells, B-cell-depleted T cells, or PBMCs; the material itself was cDNA or gDNA.

In the authors' methods: Estimation of nucleated cell counts relied on the amplification of reference gene primers. The method was immunoSEQ multiplex PCR; TCRdb's version includes in-frame clones alone and lacks a portion of them. V, J and clone size are taken as reported in that table, and D and trimming were inferred from the DNA itself. The sample carries 85,000 to 110,000 clones, 70% to 90% recorded once. This CDR3 contains 13 residues. The germline gives CDR1 SGHNT, CDR2 YENEEA. V was pared by 2 bases and J by 3 bases, with 7 bases between. Source material: peripheral blood. This clonotype was sampled from a man in his fifties or sixties in a cohort sampled during active COVID-19. The chain joins TRBV11-3 to TRBJ1-1; D is possibly TRBD1 (6 bases). The CDR3 here is CASSLNRDTEAFF. The CDR3, as DNA: TGTGCCAGCAGCTTAAACAGGGACACTGAAGCTTTCTTT.